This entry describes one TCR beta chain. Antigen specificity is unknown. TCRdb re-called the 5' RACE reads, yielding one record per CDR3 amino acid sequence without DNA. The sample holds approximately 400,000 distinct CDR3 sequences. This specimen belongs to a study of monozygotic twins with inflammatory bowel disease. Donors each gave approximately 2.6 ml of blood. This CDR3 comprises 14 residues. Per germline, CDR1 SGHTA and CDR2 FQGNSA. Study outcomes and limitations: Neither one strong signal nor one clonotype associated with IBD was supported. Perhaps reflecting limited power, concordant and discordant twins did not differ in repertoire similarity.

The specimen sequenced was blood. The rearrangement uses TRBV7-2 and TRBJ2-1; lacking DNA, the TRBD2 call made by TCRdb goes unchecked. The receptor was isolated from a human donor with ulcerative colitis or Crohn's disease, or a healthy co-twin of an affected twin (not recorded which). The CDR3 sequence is CASTLNRGLNEQFF.